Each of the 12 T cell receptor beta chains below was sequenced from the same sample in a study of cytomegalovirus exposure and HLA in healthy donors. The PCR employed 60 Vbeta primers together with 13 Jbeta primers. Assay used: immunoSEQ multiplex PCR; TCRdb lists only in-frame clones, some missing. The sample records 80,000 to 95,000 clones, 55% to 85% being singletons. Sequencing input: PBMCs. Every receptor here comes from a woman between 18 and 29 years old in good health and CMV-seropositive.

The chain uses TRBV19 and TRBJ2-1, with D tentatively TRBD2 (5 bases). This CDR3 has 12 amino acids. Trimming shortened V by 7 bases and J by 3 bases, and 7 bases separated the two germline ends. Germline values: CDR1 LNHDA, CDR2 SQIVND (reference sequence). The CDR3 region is CASTSSYNEQFF. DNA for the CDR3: TGTGCCAGTACTAGCAGCTACAATGAGCAGTTCTTC.

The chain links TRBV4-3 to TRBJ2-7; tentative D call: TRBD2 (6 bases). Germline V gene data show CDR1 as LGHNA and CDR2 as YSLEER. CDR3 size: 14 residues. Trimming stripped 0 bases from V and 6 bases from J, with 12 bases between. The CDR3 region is CASSQDRGGPEQYF. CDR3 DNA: TGCGCCAGCAGCCAAGATCGCGGAGGGCCCGAGCAGTACTTC.

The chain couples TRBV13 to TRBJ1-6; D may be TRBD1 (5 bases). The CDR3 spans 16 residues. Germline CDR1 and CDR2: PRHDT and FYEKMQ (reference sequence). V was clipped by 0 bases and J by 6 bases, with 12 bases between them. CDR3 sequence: CASSLGAGKPNSPLHF. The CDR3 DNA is TGTGCCAGCAGCTTAGGGGCAGGGAAGCCTAATTCACCCCTCCACTTT. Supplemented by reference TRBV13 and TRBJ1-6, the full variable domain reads AAGVIQSPRHLIKEKRETATLKCYPIPRHDTVYWYQQGPGQDPQFLISFYEKMQSDKGSIPDRFSAQQFSDYHSELNMSSLELGDSALYFCASSLGAGKPNSPLHFGNGTRLTVT.

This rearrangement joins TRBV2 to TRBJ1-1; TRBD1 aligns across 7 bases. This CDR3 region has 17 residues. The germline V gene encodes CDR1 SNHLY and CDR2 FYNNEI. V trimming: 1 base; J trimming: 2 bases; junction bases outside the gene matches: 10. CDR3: CASSEGETGPSNTEAFF. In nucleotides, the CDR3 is TGTGCCAGCAGTGAAGGGGAGACAGGGCCCTCCAACACTGAAGCTTTCTTT.

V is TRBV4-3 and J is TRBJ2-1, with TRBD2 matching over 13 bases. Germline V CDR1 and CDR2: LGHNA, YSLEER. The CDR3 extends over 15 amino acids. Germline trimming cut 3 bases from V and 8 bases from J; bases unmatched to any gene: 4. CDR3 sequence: CASSHGLAGAHEQFF. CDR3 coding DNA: TGCGCCAGCAGCCACGGACTAGCGGGAGCGCATGAGCAGTTCTTC.

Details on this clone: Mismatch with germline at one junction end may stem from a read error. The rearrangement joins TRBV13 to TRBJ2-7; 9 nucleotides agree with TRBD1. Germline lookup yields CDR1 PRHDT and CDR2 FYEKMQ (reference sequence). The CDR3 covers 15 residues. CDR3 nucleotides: TGTGCTAGCAATCCCTCACAGGGGGCTTACTACGAGCAGTACTTC. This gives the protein CASNPSQGAYYEQYF.

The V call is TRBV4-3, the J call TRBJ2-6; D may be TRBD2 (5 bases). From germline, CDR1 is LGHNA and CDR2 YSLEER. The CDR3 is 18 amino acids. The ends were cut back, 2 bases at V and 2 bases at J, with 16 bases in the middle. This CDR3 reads CASSQSDCPLPGANVLTF. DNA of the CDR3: TGCGCCAGCAGCCAATCGGACTGCCCTCTGCCTGGGGCCAACGTCCTGACTTTC.

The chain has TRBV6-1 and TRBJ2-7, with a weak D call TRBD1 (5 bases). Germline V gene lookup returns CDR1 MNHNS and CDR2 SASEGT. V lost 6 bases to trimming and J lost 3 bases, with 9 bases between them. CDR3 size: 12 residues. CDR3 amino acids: CASRGLGYEQYF. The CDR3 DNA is TGTGCCAGCAGGGGGCTTGGCTACGAGCAGTACTTC.

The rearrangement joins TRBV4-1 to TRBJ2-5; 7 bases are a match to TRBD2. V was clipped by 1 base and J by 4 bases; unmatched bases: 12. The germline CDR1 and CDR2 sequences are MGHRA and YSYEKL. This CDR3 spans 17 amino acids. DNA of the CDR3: TGCGCCAGCAGCCAAGGGTCTAGCGGAATGGGGGGAGAGACCCAGTACTTC. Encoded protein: CASSQGSSGMGGETQYF.

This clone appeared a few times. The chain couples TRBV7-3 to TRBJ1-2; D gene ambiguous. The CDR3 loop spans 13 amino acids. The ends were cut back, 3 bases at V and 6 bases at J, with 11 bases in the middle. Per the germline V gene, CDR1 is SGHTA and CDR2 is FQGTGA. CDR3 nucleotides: TGTGCCAGCAGCTTCGCACCCGGGGATGGCTACACCTTC. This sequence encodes CASSFAPGDGYTF.

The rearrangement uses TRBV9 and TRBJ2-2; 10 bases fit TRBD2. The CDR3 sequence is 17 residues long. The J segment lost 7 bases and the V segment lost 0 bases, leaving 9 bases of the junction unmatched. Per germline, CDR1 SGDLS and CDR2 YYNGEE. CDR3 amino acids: CASSVAASGGRGGELFF. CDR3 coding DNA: TGTGCCAGCAGCGTAGCGGCTAGCGGGGGCCGGGGCGGGGAGCTGTTTTTT.

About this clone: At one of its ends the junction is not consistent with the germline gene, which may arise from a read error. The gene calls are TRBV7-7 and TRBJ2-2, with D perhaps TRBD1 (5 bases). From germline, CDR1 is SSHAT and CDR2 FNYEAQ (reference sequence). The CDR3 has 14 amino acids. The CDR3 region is CASSYDQGFGELFF. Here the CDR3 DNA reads TGTGCTAGCAGCTATGATCAGGGTTTCGGGGAGCTGTTTTTT.